This T cell receptor (beta chain) appears in the sequencing data of a study of resident and recirculating memory T cells in vitiligo (dated by TCRdb to between 2017 and 2018). Notes on the research overall: For TCR beta sequencing, each of 3 stable vitiligo patients provided PBMCs along with epidermis taken by shave biopsy from two lesional and two nonlesional sites. Without cell sorting, samples were homogenized immediately before genomic DNA was extracted using the Qiagen DNeasy Blood & Tissue Kit. The human TCR beta sequencing tested whether specific clones in lesional vitiligo skin differed from clones in nonlesional skin and blood.

Vitiligo counted as stable when lesions had not changed during the previous 6 months. For classification as stable, the absence of confetti depigmentation, a clinical sign of active vitiligo, was additionally required. Patients who had been treated within the previous three months were excluded. Ficoll density gradient centrifugation was used to isolate PBMCs from heparinized blood, after which the PBMCs were flash-frozen. On this clone itself: The antigen it recognizes is unknown. The record has no base qualities; no much larger clone is one base away.

Summary of the overall study and its limitations: Even within a single patient, overlap and correlation analysis found no significant repertoire overlap between any biopsies apart from each lesion compared with itself. No unique dominant TCR clone was detected, and variation in clonality was observed among vitiligo lesions. Because TCR sequences were not shared across biopsy sites or across patients, the findings suggest that different lesions are infiltrated by different T cell clones, a pattern described as private specificity. Future mechanistic studies are needed so that the relative contributions of the lesion-infiltrating T cell clones and of human Trm versus Tcm pools can be evaluated.

The immunoSEQ hsTCRB kit was used to amplify TCR beta chains from the genomic DNA. The immunoSEQ service ran the sequencing of the TCR beta libraries on an Illumina MiSeq instrument. In the original analysis: Repertoire data were analyzed using the immunoSEQ Analyzer. TCRdb holds this immuneACCESS table with in-frame rearrangements only. Some clones are missing; in checked studies, unresolved V genes explain under half, and the rest has no known cause. V and J calls plus clone size are reproduced from that table; the DNA served to infer D and trimming. This sample gives 40,000 to 50,000 clones in total; 92% of them show up just once. Of the sample, more than 3.5% is held by the ten largest clones. The sequenced material came from blood. This receptor was taken from a male donor with vitiligo.

The CDR3 here reads CAWAQKTVRGWNSPLHF. At the DNA level, the sequence is TGTGCCTGGGCCCAGAAAACCGTTAGGGGGTGGAATTCACCCCTCCACTTT. The V and J genes are TRBV30 and TRBJ1-6, and the D gene may be TRBD1, 6 bases matching. Including the terminal cysteine and phenylalanine, the CDR3 comprises 17 residues. Of all the DNA, just the CDR3 is kept, 51 bases in frame from base 1. Based on the germline V gene (reference sequence), the CDR1 and CDR2 sequences are GTSNPN and SVGIG. V and J lose 5 bases and 7 bases, and a span of 24 bases separates them. The entire variable domain, with the stretches around the CDR3 drawn from the reference TRBV30 and TRBJ1-6 proteins, is SQTIHQWPATLVQPVGSPLSLECTVEGTSNPNLYWYRQAAGRGLQLLFYSVGIGQISSEVPQNLSASRPQDRQFILSSKKLLLSDSGFYLCAWAQKTVRGWNSPLHFGNGTRLTVT.